This T cell receptor (beta chain) was observed in a study of blood T cells in healthy people across ages (dated by TCRdb to the mid-2010s). About the full investigation: In model experiments, template switching captured about one uniquely barcoded TCR beta cDNA molecule for every two T cells. To avoid experimental bias, donors of different ages were spread randomly across the sequencing lanes. Two additional independent replicas of 1 million unique cDNA reads from the same blood draw were analyzed for two donors (one aged 18 to 30 and one aged 80 or older). Donors were grouped into four age groups: young (average approximately 16 years), middle-aged (around 39), aged (roughly 67) and long-lived (approximately 78). To track age-related changes in TCR beta repertoire diversity, the study relied on deep sequencing normalized with unique cDNA molecular identifiers.

In its sample, this clonotype was seen many times. Its antigen is not yet known. The sample holds no much larger clone one base away, and base qualities are not on file. Trimming takes 9 bases off V and 1 base off J; junction bases not matched to a gene: 7. From its cysteine to its phenylalanine, the CDR3 spans 14 amino acids. The CDR3 DNA has 42 bases and is translated from base 1. CDR1 and CDR2 were assigned from the germline V gene (reference sequence) as LNHDA and SQIVND. The donors were some 39 Caucasian individuals from Russia, aged roughly 6 to 100 years, who were systemically healthy. Ten milliliters of peripheral blood were drawn from each donor into EDTA-treated Vacutainer tubes. Ficoll-Paque density-gradient centrifugation was used to isolate PBMCs, with at least 6.5 million per sample. Total RNA was extracted from PBMCs with Trizol reagent, with at least 6 micrograms obtained per sample. For every donor, an aliquot of PBMCs went through flow cytometry to measure the percentages of naive CD45RAhigh/CD27high T cells.

The method behind the library was 5' RACE. Sequenced using an Illumina HiSeq 2500. A second PCR of roughly 6 to 12 cycles was performed with a sample-barcoded 5' primer and a J-beta primer mix. A template-switch 5' adaptor carrying 12 random nucleotides introduced a unique molecular identifier onto each TCR beta cDNA molecule. Each sample yielded at least 3 million CDR3-containing paired-end reads. First-strand cDNA synthesis was performed from all RNA using the Mint cDNA synthesis kit, with priming by a TRBC-specific oligonucleotide. Following uracil-DNA glycosylase treatment, a first 18-cycle PCR with universal primers M1SS and BC2_uni_R was performed on all cDNA. The published analysis was carried out like this. For normalization, 1 million high-quality reads were randomly selected from each sample, with every read carrying a distinct molecular identifier. Instead of being binned into consensus sequences, reads that shared molecular identifiers were thrown out. MiTCR, set to a Q25 quality threshold and the strictest error-elimination algorithm, was used for CDR3 identification, clonotype clustering and error correction. Lower-bound total TCR beta diversity was estimated with a nonparametric unseen species model using Euler transformation. TCRdb applied fastp at Q25 and MiXCR to the public reads, then kept only in-frame beta chains. Duplicate CDR3 protein sequences are folded into a single record with the most common DNA and genes. These V and J calls are TCRdb output, not the study's own analysis. The sample table shows more than 1,400,000 distinct CDR3 sequences, and 40% to 50% are seen once. In total, the top ten clones hold 7.9% of the sample.

The paper as a whole reports these results and caveats: Donor CMV infection status was unknown, potentially confounding age-related changes in expanded clonotypes. Estimates of total diversity from one million sequenced T cells were regarded as lower bounds and underestimates. Observed TCR beta diversity correlated strongly with the percentage of naive T cells measured by flow cytometry. Observed TCR beta diversity per million T cells fell roughly linearly with age, and a significant reduction was already apparent by age around 39. Compared with the aged group, more naive CD4+ T cells, fewer expanded clones and increased TCR diversity were shown by the long-lived group, suggesting age selection. Conclusive comparison of naive and antigen-experienced compartments was prevented by the profiling of bulk unsorted PBMCs.

The V and J genes are TRBV19 and TRBJ2-7; TRBD1 agrees with 9 junctional bases. Sample: blood. The receptor was derived from a woman younger than 35 in good health. The CDR3 here reads CASSIGTGSYEQYF. The DNA sequence reads TGTGCCAGCAGCATCGGGACAGGGTCCTACGAGCAGTACTTC.